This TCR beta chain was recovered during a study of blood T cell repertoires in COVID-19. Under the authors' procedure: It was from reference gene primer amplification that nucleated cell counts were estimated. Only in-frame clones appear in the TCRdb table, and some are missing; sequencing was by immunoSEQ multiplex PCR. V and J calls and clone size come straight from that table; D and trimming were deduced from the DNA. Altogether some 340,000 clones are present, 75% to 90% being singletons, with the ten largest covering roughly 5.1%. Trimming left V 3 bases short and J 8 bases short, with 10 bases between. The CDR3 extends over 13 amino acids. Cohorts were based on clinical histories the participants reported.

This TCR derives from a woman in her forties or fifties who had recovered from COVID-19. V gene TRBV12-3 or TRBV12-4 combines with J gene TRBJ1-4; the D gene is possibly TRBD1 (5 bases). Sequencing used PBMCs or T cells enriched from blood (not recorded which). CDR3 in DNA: TGTGCCAGCAGTTTCGACAGCAGGGAAAAACTGTTTTTT. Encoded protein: CASSFDSREKLFF.